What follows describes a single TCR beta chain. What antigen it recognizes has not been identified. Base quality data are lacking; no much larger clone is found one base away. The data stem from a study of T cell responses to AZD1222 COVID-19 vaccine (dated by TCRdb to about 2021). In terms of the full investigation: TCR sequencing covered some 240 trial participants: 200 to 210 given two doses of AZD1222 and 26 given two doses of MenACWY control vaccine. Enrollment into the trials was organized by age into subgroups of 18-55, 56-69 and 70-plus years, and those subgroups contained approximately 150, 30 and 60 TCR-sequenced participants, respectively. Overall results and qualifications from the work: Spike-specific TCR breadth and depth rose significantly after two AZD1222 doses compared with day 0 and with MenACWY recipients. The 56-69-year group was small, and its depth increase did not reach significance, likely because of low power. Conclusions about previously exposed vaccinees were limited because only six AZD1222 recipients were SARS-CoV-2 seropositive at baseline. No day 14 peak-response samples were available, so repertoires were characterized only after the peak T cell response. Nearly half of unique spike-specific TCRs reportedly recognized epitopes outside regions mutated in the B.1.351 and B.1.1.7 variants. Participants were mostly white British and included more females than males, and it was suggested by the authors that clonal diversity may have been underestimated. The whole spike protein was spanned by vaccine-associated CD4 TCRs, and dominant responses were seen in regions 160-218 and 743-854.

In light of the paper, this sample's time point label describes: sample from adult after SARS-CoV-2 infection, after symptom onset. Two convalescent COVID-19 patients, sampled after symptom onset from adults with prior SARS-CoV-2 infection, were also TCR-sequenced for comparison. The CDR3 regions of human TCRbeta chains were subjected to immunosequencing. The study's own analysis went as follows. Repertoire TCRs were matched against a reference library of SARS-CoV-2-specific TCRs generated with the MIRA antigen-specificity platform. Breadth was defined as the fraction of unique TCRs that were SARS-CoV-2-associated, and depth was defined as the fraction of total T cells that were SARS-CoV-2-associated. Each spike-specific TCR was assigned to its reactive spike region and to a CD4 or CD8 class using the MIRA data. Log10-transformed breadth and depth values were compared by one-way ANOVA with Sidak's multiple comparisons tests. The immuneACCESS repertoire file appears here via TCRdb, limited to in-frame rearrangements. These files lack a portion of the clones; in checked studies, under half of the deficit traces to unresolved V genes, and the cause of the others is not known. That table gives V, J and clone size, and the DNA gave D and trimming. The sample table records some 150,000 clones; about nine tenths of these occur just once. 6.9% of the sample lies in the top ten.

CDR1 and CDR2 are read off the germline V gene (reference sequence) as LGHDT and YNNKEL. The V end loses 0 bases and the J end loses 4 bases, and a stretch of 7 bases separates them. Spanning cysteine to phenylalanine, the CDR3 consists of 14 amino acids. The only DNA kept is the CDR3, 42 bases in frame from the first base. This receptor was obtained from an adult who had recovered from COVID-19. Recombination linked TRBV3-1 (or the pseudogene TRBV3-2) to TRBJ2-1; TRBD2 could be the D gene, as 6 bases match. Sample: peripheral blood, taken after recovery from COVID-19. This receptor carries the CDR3 CASSQEGLYNEQFF. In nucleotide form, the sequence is TGTGCCAGCAGCCAAGAGGGACTTTACAATGAGCAGTTCTTC.